These T cell receptor beta chains were read from a single sample in a study of identical twins. TCRdb processed the 5' RACE reads anew with MiXCR; each CDR3 protein has one entry. The sample yields about 200,000 distinct CDR3 sequences, about 6.7% seen once. This same sample was also part of a study on T cells expressing NK-cell markers.

The sample was CD8+ T cells sorted from blood. Receptors were obtained from a woman aged 18-29 years in good health. CDR3s leave out the opening cysteine and the closing phenylalanine or tryptophan. A D gene is named only where the DNA matches it firmly. Part of the rows lack a size; the others show once, few, many or a class for expanded clones.

v_gene,j_gene,len,d_gene,abundance,CDR3aa
TRBV9,TRBJ2-7,12,TRBD2,many,ASSTRDYTYEQY
TRBV9,TRBJ2-1,13,NA,few,ASSVGLGNYNEQF
TRBV9,TRBJ2-1,14,TRBD2,NA,ASSVGTSGAYNEQF
TRBV20-1,TRBJ1-5,13,NA,few,SARGPGPTNQPQH
TRBV27,TRBJ1-2,10,TRBD1,few,ASRTGTWGYT
TRBV3-1,TRBJ2-7,14,TRBD2,few,ASSPQSGRASYEQY
TRBV3-1,TRBJ1-2,11,NA,few,ASFGDGIYGYT
TRBV27,TRBJ2-2,13,NA,many,ASSLLTPNTGELF
TRBV20-1,TRBJ2-7,12,NA,few,SGLVGLPSSEQY
TRBV6-1,TRBJ2-3,12,NA,many,ASSRGDPSDTQY
TRBV7-2,TRBJ2-5,15,TRBD1,many,ASSFQPGQGVKETQY
TRBV29-1,TRBJ1-2,10,TRBD1,NA,SVEAQGGGYT
TRBV6-1,TRBJ2-7,12,NA,NA,ASSQSDGPYEQY
TRBV7-9,TRBJ2-7,10,NA,many,ASSPLRREQY
TRBV5-6,TRBJ2-5,12,NA,many,ASSRAGRGETQY
TRBV7-9,TRBJ2-5,12,TRBD1,many,ASRPDRAGETQY
TRBV15,TRBJ2-1,15,NA,NA,ATSRVLAPDHNNEQF
TRBV7-6,TRBJ1-1,11,NA,NA,ASSGGLSTEAF
TRBV6-2/TRBV6-3,TRBJ2-1,13,TRBD2,many,ASSILAGVGNEQF
TRBV3-1,TRBJ1-2,12,NA,few,ASSQVRLLYGYT
TRBV4-3,TRBJ2-1,11,NA,few,ASSQASPNEQF
TRBV27,TRBJ1-2,10,NA,many,ASSLDRRGYT
TRBV6-5,TRBJ1-4,12,NA,many,ASSYWEGNEKLF
TRBV9,TRBJ2-1,13,NA,few,ASSQRGGAFNEQF
TRBV7-9,TRBJ1-1,11,NA,many,ASSLGGHEGWF
TRBV2,TRBJ2-3,13,NA,few,ASSFTSRGTDTQY
TRBV5-4,TRBJ1-5,18,TRBD1,NA,ASSFSGTADTEHSNQPQH
TRBV7-6,TRBJ2-6,16,TRBD2,NA,ASSSGLAGGLGANVLT
TRBV20-1,TRBJ1-2,9,NA,few,SADELSGYT
TRBV27,TRBJ2-2,10,NA,many,ASRRETGELF
TRBV7-9,TRBJ2-7,13,TRBD1,NA,ASSLGGTETYEQY
TRBV25-1,TRBJ1-2,14,NA,few,ASSHNPQGRGLSYT
TRBV10-3,TRBJ1-1,10,NA,many,AILGEGTEAF
TRBV19,TRBJ2-7,12,TRBD1,NA,ASSLWTGTHEQY
TRBV4-3,TRBJ2-1,13,TRBD2,NA,ASSQFWAGVSEQF
TRBV11-3,TRBJ2-1,13,NA,few,ASSFFGSSYNEQF
TRBV27,TRBJ2-1,14,TRBD2,NA,ASSEGTSGRYNEQF
TRBV6-2/TRBV6-3,TRBJ2-1,14,TRBD2,NA,ASSPSLAGVYNEQF
TRBV5-5,TRBJ2-2,13,NA,NA,ASRQTGANTGELF
TRBV4-1,TRBJ2-2,11,NA,few,ASGSRTTGELF
TRBV20-1,TRBJ2-7,11,NA,NA,SAPAVRRDEQY
TRBV4-1,TRBJ1-2,15,NA,many,ASSQDPGRERNYGYT
TRBV2,TRBJ2-7,12,NA,NA,ASRPPGPRNEQY
TRBV7-9,TRBJ2-5,9,NA,few,ATGYQETQY
TRBV7-8,TRBJ1-1,12,NA,many,ASSLGQTNTEAF
TRBV20-1,TRBJ2-7,9,NA,many,SARGDYEQY
TRBV3-1,TRBJ2-7,10,NA,many,ASSQEGTEQY
TRBV27,TRBJ1-5,12,NA,many,ASSSGLQNQPQH
TRBV27,TRBJ2-3,8,TRBD2,few,ASGASGVY
TRBV12-3/TRBV12-4,TRBJ1-4,12,NA,NA,ASSLNLGAEKLF
TRBV5-6,TRBJ2-2,12,NA,NA,ASSPALNTGELF
TRBV20-1,TRBJ1-1,11,NA,medium-sized,SAKDGGVTEAF
TRBV2,TRBJ2-7,8,NA,few,ASLGIEQY
TRBV6-6,TRBJ1-2,9,NA,NA,ASSPGDGYT
TRBV12-3/TRBV12-4,TRBJ2-1,9,NA,many,ASIQAGKQF
TRBV7-9,TRBJ2-1,14,TRBD1,few,ASSSRGQGSYNEQF
TRBV7-2,TRBJ2-1,15,TRBD2,many,ASSLRLLAGAYNEQF
TRBV20-1,TRBJ2-1,9,NA,many,SLPGANEQF
TRBV20-1,TRBJ1-1,13,NA,NA,SARETGTLNTEAF
TRBV20-1,TRBJ1-2,14,TRBD1,few,SARDGTGGAGYGYT